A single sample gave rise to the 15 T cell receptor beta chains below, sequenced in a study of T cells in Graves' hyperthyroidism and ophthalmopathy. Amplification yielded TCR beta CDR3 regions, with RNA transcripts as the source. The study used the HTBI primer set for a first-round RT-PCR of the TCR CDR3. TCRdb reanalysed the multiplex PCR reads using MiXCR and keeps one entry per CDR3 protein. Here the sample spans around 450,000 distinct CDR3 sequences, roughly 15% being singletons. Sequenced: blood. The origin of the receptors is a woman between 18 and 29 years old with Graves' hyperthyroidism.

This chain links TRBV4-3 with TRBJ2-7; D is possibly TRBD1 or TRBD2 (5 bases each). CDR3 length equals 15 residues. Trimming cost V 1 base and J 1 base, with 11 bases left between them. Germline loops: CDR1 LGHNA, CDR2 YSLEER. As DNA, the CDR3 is TGCGCCAGCAGCCAAGCCCAGGGAGCGTCCTACGAGCAGTACTTC. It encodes CASSQAQGASYEQYF.

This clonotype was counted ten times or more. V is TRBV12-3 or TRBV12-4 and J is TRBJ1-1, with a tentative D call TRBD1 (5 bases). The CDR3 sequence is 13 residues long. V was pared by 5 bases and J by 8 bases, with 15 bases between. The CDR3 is CASSRQISDEAFF. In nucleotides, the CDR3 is TGTGCCAGCAGTAGACAGATTTCGGACGAAGCTTTCTTT.

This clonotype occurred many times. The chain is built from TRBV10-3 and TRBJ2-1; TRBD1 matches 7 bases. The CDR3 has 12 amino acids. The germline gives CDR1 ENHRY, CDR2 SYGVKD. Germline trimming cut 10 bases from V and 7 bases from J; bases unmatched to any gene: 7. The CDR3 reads CASWTGANEQFF. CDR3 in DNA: TGTGCCAGCTGGACAGGAGCTAATGAGCAGTTCTTC.

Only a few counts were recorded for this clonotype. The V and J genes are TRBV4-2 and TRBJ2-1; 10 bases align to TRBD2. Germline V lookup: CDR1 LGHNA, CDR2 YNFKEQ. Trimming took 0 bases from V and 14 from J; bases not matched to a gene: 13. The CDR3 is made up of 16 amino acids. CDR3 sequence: CASSQDPLAGESDEFF. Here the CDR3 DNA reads TGTGCCAGCAGCCAAGATCCGCTAGCGGGAGAGAGTGATGAGTTCTTC.

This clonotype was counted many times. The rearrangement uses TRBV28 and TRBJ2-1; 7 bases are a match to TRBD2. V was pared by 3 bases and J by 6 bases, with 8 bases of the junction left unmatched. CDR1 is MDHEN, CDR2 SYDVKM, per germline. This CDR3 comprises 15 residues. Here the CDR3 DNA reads TGTGCCAGCAGTTTTTGGTCGGCGGGAGCCAATGAGCAGTTCTTC. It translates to CASSFWSAGANEQFF.

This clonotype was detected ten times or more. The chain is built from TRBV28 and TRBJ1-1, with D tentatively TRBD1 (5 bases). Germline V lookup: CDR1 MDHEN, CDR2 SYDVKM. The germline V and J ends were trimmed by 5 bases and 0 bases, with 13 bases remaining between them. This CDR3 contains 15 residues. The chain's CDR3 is CASSPDWDLNTEAFF. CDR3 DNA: TGTGCCAGCAGTCCTGACTGGGACTTGAACACTGAAGCTTTCTTT.

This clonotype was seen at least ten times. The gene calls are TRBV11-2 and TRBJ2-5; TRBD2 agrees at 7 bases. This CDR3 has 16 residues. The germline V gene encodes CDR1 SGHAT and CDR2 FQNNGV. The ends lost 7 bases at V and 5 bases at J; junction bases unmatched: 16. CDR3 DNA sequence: TGTGCCAGCACCCCGCGGGAGCGAAGTTTTGGCGAGACCCAGTACTTC. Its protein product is CASTPRERSFGETQYF.

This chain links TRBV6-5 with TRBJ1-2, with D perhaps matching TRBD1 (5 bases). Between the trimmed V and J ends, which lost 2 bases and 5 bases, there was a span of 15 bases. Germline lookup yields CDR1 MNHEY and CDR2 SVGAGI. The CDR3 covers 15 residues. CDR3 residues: CASSYLPGEGYGYTF. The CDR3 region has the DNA TGTGCCAGCAGTTACCTACCCGGGGAGGGGTATGGCTACACCTTC.

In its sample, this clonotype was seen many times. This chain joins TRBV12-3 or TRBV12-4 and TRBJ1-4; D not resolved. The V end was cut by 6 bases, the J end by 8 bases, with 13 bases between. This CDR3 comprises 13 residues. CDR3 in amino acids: CASRFESGEKLFF. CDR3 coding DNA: TGTGCCAGCAGGTTTGAGTCGGGGGAAAAACTGTTTTTT.

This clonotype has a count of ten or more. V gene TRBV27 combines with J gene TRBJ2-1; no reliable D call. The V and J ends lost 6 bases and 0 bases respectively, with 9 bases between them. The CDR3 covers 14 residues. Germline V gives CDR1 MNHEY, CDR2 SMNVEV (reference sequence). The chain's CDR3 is CASSYSDSYNEQFF. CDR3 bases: TGTGCCAGCAGCTATTCTGACTCCTACAATGAGCAGTTCTTC.

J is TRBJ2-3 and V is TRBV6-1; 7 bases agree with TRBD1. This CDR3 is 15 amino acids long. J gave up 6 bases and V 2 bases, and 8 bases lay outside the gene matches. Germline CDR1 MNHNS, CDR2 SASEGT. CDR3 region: CASSEQGVTWDTQYF. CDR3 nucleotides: TGTGCCAGCAGTGAACAGGGGGTCACCTGGGATACGCAGTATTTT.

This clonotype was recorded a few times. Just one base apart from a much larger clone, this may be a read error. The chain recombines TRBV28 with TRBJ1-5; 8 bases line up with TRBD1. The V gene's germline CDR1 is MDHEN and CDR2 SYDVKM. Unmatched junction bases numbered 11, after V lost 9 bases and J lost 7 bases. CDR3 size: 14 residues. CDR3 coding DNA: TGTGCCAGAAGTCCTGGACAGGGAGTGCAGCCCCAGCATTTT. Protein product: CARSPGQGVQPQHF.

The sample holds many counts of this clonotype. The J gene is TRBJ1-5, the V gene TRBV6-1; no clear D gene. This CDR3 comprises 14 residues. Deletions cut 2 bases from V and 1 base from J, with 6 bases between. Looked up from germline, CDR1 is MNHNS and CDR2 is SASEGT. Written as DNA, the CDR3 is TGTGCCAGCAGTGAATTGGGGAGCAATCAGCCCCAGCATTTT. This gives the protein CASSELGSNQPQHF.

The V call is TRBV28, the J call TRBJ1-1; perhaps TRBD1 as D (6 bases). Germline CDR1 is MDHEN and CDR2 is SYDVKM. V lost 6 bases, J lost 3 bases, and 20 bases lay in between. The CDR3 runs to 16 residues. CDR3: CASRHPTGGLDTEAFF. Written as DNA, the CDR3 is TGTGCCAGCAGACACCCGACAGGAGGCTTGGACACTGAAGCTTTCTTT.

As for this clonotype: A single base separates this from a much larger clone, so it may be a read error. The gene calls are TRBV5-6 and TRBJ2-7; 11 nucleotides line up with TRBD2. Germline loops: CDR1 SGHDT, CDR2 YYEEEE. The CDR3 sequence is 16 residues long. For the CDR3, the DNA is TGTGCCAGCGGAGTAAGAACTAGCGGGAGCTCCCACGAGCAGTACTTC. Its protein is CASGVRTSGSSHEQYF.